This T cell receptor (beta chain) is drawn from a study of patients and donors after allogeneic stem cell transplantation. CDR1 is KGHSH and CDR2 is LQKENI in the germline V gene. V trimming: 6 bases; J trimming: 5 bases; junction bases outside the gene matches: 7. The CDR3 contains 14 residues. This clonotype was detected only a few times. One entry per CDR3 protein results from TCRdb running MiXCR on the RT-PCR reads. Altogether more than 850,000 distinct CDR3 sequences are present, about 20% being singletons, with the ten largest covering roughly 6%. This sequence originates from a human donor who was either an allogeneic HSCT recipient or a stem cell or donor lymphocyte infusion donor (not recorded which). It is not recorded whose cells these are; they may come from a transplant donor. The chain uses TRBV18 and TRBJ1-5; 7 bases are shared with TRBD1. The sample consisted of blood, either unsorted or a sorted T cell fraction (not recorded which). The CDR3 coding sequence is TGTGCCAGCTCCACAGGGGCACGCGATCAGCCCCAGCATTTT. It yields the protein CASSTGARDQPQHF.